The T cell receptor (beta chain) under discussion was sequenced for a study of T cell responses to AZD1222 COVID-19 vaccine. Broader study findings: Nearly half of unique spike-specific TCRs reportedly avoided B.1.351 and B.1.1.7 mutated regions.

Only in-frame clones appear in the TCRdb table, and some are missing; sequencing was by immunoSEQ multiplex PCR. The sample shows over 50,000 clones, less than 90% of them seen only once. In the case of this clone: The antigen is not known.

The TCR sequence derives from an adult in good health. Sequencing was performed on peripheral blood, taken on day 0 of AZD1222 vaccination.

CDR3 residues: CASSFVIRGGGYTF. For the CDR3, the DNA is TGTGCCAGCAGTTTCGTCATTCGGGGCGGTGGCTACACCTTC. The chain joins TRBV28 to TRBJ1-2, with D possibly matching TRBD1 (5 bases). V was shortened by 3 bases and J by 7 bases, with 15 bases between the two germline ends. The CDR3 has 14 residues. CDR1 is MDHEN, CDR2 SYDVKM, per germline.